Below, 20 T cell receptor beta chains from the same sample are listed, as sequenced in a study of Graves' ophthalmopathy and Graves' hyperthyroidism. The authors amplified TCR beta CDR3 regions from RNA transcripts. Investigators did first-round RT-PCR with HTBI primers, then second-round multiplex PCR. TCRdb re-derived calls from the multiplex PCR reads in MiXCR, one entry per CDR3 protein. The sample yields 260,000 or so distinct CDR3 sequences, 40% to 50% seen once. The sequenced sample consisted of peripheral blood. The receptor source for this set is an adult man with Graves' ophthalmopathy.

This clonotype showed up just a few times. V gene TRBV7-8 combines with J gene TRBJ2-7; weak D call: TRBD2 (7 bases). The germline CDR1 and CDR2 sequences are SGHVS and FQNEAQ. This CDR3 comprises 16 residues. The germline V and J ends were trimmed by 1 base and 6 bases, with 19 bases remaining between them. DNA for the CDR3: TGTGCCAGCAGCTTAGGGGTAGGGGGGGGGCTCCGCGAGCAGTACTTC. Amino acid sequence: CASSLGVGGGLREQYF.

The genes are TRBV7-2 and TRBJ1-1; D gene ambiguous. This CDR3 is 15 amino acids long. V dropped 5 bases and J dropped 4 bases, with 17 bases sitting between them. The germline V gene encodes CDR1 SGHTA and CDR2 FQGNSA. CDR3 region: CASSQGPLAGTEAFF. The CDR3 coding sequence is TGTGCCAGCAGCCAAGGGCCCCTCGCAGGCACTGAAGCTTTCTTT.

The table lists this clonotype with many counts. This chain links TRBV10-3 with TRBJ2-6, with D possibly matching TRBD1 (6 bases). Germline CDR1 is ENHRY and CDR2 is SYGVKD. Trimming removed 7 bases from V and 0 bases from J, with 19 bases in between. This CDR3 contains 18 residues. The CDR3 is CAIKEQGPSRSGANVLTF. The CDR3 DNA reads as TGTGCCATCAAGGAACAGGGCCCATCTCGCTCTGGGGCCAACGTCCTGACTTTC.

This clonotype was found a few times. V usage is TRBV5-4 and J usage is TRBJ2-5; the match to TRBD2 covers 8 bases. Germline assignment: CDR1 SGHNT and CDR2 YYREEE (reference sequence). J was trimmed by 1 base and V by 3 bases; bases with no gene match: 5. The CDR3 is 15 residues long. CDR3 in amino acids: CASSYSTSGQETQYF. CDR3 nucleotides: TGTGCCAGCAGCTACTCTACTAGCGGCCAAGAGACCCAGTACTTC.

This chain connects TRBV29-1 to TRBJ2-5; D is ambiguous. CDR1 and CDR2 (germline): SQVTM, ANQGSEA. The CDR3 sequence is 12 residues long. Between the trimmed V and J ends, which lost 4 bases and 3 bases, there was a span of 9 bases. CDR3 sequence: CSVVAVEETQYF. Written as DNA, the CDR3 is TGCAGCGTTGTGGCTGTTGAAGAGACCCAGTACTTC.

The rearrangement links TRBV20-1 to TRBJ2-2, with D perhaps matching TRBD1 (5 bases). The V end was cut by 0 bases, the J end by 0 bases, with 11 bases between. Per the germline V gene, CDR1 is DFQATT and CDR2 is SNEGSKA (reference sequence). This CDR3 is built from 16 residues. The CDR3: CSARDDSKANTGELFF. CDR3 coding DNA: TGCAGTGCTAGAGATGACAGTAAAGCGAACACCGGGGAGCTGTTTTTT.

V and J are TRBV7-6 and TRBJ2-2; TRBD1 matches at 8 bases. Trimming took 0 bases from V and 1 from J; bases not matched to a gene: 7. The germline CDR1 and CDR2 sequences are SGHVS and FNYEAQ. The CDR3 is 18 amino acids. The CDR3 bases are TGTGCCAGCAGCTTAGCAAGCAGGGGGCGCATGAACACCGGGGAGCTGTTTTTT. Translated: CASSLASRGRMNTGELFF.

On this clonotype itself: A single base separates this from a much larger clone, so it may be a read error. The chain has TRBV6-4 and TRBJ1-1; 7 bases are shared with TRBD1. This CDR3 is built from 13 residues. V gave up 6 bases and J gave up 7 bases; unmatched junction bases: 8. Germline-derived CDR1 and CDR2 are MRHNA and SNTAGT. The CDR3 loop reads CASSQDRDSEAFF. As DNA, the CDR3 is TGTGCCAGCAGCCAAGACCGGGACAGTGAAGCTTTCTTT.

This clonotype was observed at least ten times. The chain is built from TRBV28 and TRBJ2-7; TRBD2 matches 7 bases. The CDR3 extends over 13 amino acids. The germline CDR1 and CDR2 sequences are MDHEN and SYDVKM. The V gene end was trimmed by 6 bases and the J gene end by 6 bases; junction bases not matched to a gene: 8. CDR3 in DNA: TGTGCCAGCAGCCTAGCGGCAGGCGGCGAGCAGTACTTC. Translation gives CASSLAAGGEQYF.

This clonotype came up a few times. The chain has TRBV7-8 and TRBJ1-1; 8 bases are shared with TRBD1. Germline CDR1 SGHVS, CDR2 FQNEAQ. The CDR3 runs 14 residues. The junction had 2 bases not matched to a gene; V was cut back by 5 bases and J by 0 bases. CDR3 region: CASSARGLNTEAFF. CDR3 DNA sequence: TGTGCCAGCAGCGCCAGGGGGCTGAACACTGAAGCTTTCTTT. Using reference TRBV7-8 and TRBJ1-1 for the parts outside the CDR3, the full variable domain is GAGVSQSPRYKVAKRGQDVALRCDPISGHVSLFWYQQALGQGPEFLTYFQNEAQLDKSGLPSDRFFAERPEGSVSTLKIQRTQQEDSAVYLCASSARGLNTEAFFGQGTRLTVV.

The V gene is TRBV7-2, the J gene TRBJ2-7, with D maybe TRBD2 (5 bases). The CDR3 length is 14 residues. Germline lookup yields CDR1 SGHTA and CDR2 FQGNSA. V was pared by 1 base and J by 4 bases, with 11 bases between. DNA for the CDR3: TGTGCCAGCAGCTTAGGTGGGAGTTGGTACGAGCAGTACTTC. The encoded protein is CASSLGGSWYEQYF.

This chain links TRBV12-3 or TRBV12-4 with TRBJ2-7, with D perhaps assigned TRBD1 or TRBD2 (5 bases each). V shed 5 bases and J shed 4 bases, with 18 bases lying between them. The CDR3 has 15 amino acids. The CDR3 sequence is CASSPRGAPGYEQYF. The CDR3, as DNA: TGTGCCAGCAGTCCCCGTGGGGCCCCGGGGTACGAGCAGTACTTC.

This clonotype was observed a handful of times. The CDR3 DNA follows: TGTGCCAGTAGTCGCCGGGAGGAGACCCAGTACTTC. Protein sequence: CASSRREETQYF. The chain has TRBV19 and TRBJ2-5; possibly TRBD2 for D (6 bases). The length of the CDR3 is 12 residues. Germline CDR1 is LNHDA and CDR2 is SQIVND (reference sequence). Deletions cut 5 bases from V and 5 bases from J, with 9 bases between.

The chain combines TRBV9 with TRBJ1-6; 8 nucleotides match TRBD1. After removal of 5 bases from V and 9 bases from J, the junction contained 13 bases not matched to a gene. Germline-derived CDR1 and CDR2 are SGDLS and YYNGEE. The CDR3 spans 16 residues. The CDR3 region is CASRGQGAAAGSPLHF. For the CDR3, the DNA is TGTGCCAGCAGAGGACAGGGTGCCGCGGCCGGTTCACCCCTCCACTTT.

J is TRBJ2-7 and V is TRBV11-2; TRBD2 agrees at 13 bases. V gave up 5 bases and J gave up 7 bases; unmatched junction bases: 8. Germline assignment: CDR1 SGHAT and CDR2 FQNNGV. The CDR3 runs 15 residues. In DNA, the CDR3 is TGTGCCAGCAGCCGGGGACTAGCGGGATCGGAAGAGCAGTACTTC. Translation gives CASSRGLAGSEEQYF.

The chain links TRBV12-5 to TRBJ2-6, with no clear D. CDR1 and CDR2 from the germline V gene are LGHNT and FRNRAP. Trimming shortened V by 5 bases and J by 0 bases, and 2 bases separated the two germline ends. This CDR3 is built from 13 residues. For the CDR3, the DNA is TGTGCTAGTGGTAGCTCTGGGGCCAACGTCCTGACTTTC. Translated, it gives CASGSSGANVLTF.

V is TRBV5-1 and J is TRBJ2-2; the match to TRBD2 covers 10 bases. The CDR3 extends over 17 amino acids. With V trimmed by 2 bases and J by 4 bases, 8 bases remained unmatched. Germline V CDR1 and CDR2: SGHRS, YFSETQ. CDR3 protein: CASSFIAGGPGTGELFF. CDR3 DNA sequence: TGCGCCAGCAGCTTTATAGCGGGGGGCCCTGGCACCGGGGAGCTGTTTTTT.

The chain uses TRBV28 and TRBJ2-5; 7 nucleotides line up with TRBD1. The V gene end was trimmed by 6 bases and the J gene end by 4 bases; junction bases not matched to a gene: 8. CDR3 length: 14 residues. Germline CDR1 reads MDHEN; CDR2 reads SYDVKM. The CDR3 protein is CASSLTGAAETQYF. In DNA, the CDR3 is TGTGCCAGCAGCCTAACAGGGGCGGCAGAGACCCAGTACTTC.

The chain carries TRBV10-3 and TRBJ2-2; D may be TRBD1 (6 bases). Trimming removed 11 bases at V and 1 base at J, with 14 bases between. CDR1 is ENHRY, CDR2 SYGVKD, per germline. The CDR3 is 14 residues long. CDR3 nucleotide sequence: TGTGCCGTCACGGACAGAGGGAACACCGGGGAGCTGTTTTTT. Its protein is CAVTDRGNTGELFF.

V gene TRBV9 combines with J gene TRBJ1-4; the D gene is possibly TRBD1 (5 bases). Germline V gene data show CDR1 as SGDLS and CDR2 as YYNGEE. This CDR3 spans 14 amino acids. Trimming left V 4 bases short and J 11 bases short, with 18 bases between. This chain's CDR3 is CASSLTELEGKLFF. Here the CDR3 DNA reads TGTGCCAGCAGCCTTACCGAACTTGAGGGGAAACTGTTTTTT.